The rows below give T cell receptor beta chains drawn from one sample of a study of blood T cell repertoires in COVID-19. This table comes from immunoSEQ multiplex PCR, and its TCRdb copy is limited to in-frame clones, with some not included. Of 35,000 to 50,000 clones listed, approximately 80% were seen once; the top ten hold approximately 43%. Source material: peripheral blood. Receptors were obtained from a woman older than 75 with acute or convalescent COVID-19. Both conserved end residues are part of each CDR3. D genes are given only for firm matches. The size field is filled for only some rows; it gives once, few, many or a size class.

V gene	J gene	D gene	clone size	CDR3 DNA	CDR3 protein
TRBV5-1	TRBJ2-7	.	.	TGCGCCAGCAGCTTGGAGGGACATTCCTACGAGCAGTACTTC	CASSLEGHSYEQYF
TRBV3-1/TRBV3-2	TRBJ1-2	.	.	TGTGCCAGCAGCCAAGATAGTCTTTGGGGGCTAGCTAACTATGGCTACACCTTC	CASSQDSLWGLANYGYTF
TRBV6-5	TRBJ1-4	.	.	TGTGCCAGCGGAGCGGCCCGCCGTGGGGAAAAACTGTTTTTT	CASGAARRGEKLFF
TRBV10-3	TRBJ2-3	TRBD1	.	TGTGCCATCAGTGAGTCGGGGACAGGGGGCATGGATACGCAGTATTTT	CAISESGTGGMDTQYF
TRBV6-5	TRBJ1-2	.	.	TGTGCCAGCAGTCCACAGGGATACTATGGCTACACCTTC	CASSPQGYYGYTF
TRBV12-2	TRBJ2-1	.	.	TGTGCAAGTTCGGGGTCCAATGAGCAGTTCTTC	CASSGSNEQFF
TRBV5-1	TRBJ1-2	.	.	TGCGCCAGCAGCTTGGTTCGTGGTCAAGGCAAAGGGGAACACTATGGCTACACCTTC	CASSLVRGQGKGEHYGYTF
TRBV3-1/TRBV3-2	TRBJ2-3	.	.	TGTGCCAGCAGCCACGGGTCAGATACGCAGTATTTT	CASSHGSDTQYF
TRBV12-5	TRBJ1-5	.	few	TGTGCTAGTGGTAAAAGCGGACAGCCCGGTGGCAATCAGCCCCAGCATTTT	CASGKSGQPGGNQPQHF
TRBV27	TRBJ2-3	.	few	TGTGCCAGCAGTTTATTCGGTGCAGATACGCAGTATTTT	CASSLFGADTQYF
TRBV3-1/TRBV3-2	TRBJ1-5	.	.	TGTGCCAGCAGCCAAGATCGGGGTCAGCCCCAGCATTTT	CASSQDRGQPQHF
TRBV30	TRBJ1-4	.	.	TGTGCCTGGAGTAACTACGAAAAACTGTTTTTT	CAWSNYEKLFF
TRBV14	TRBJ1-2	.	.	TGTGCCAGCAGCCAAGATGGGGCAGGATTATTTGGTGGCTACACCTTC	CASSQDGAGLFGGYTF
TRBV5-6	TRBJ1-1	.	.	TGTGCCAGCAGCTTGGACTTTACAGGGGAAGCTTTCTTT	CASSLDFTGEAFF
TRBV6-5	TRBJ2-7	TRBD1	once	TGTGCCAGCTGGGGACAGGGACCCTACGAGCAGTACTTC	CASWGQGPYEQYF
TRBV4-2	TRBJ2-7	.	.	TGTGCCAGCAGCCAAGCATCAACAGCCTACGAGCAGTACTTC	CASSQASTAYEQYF
TRBV3-1/TRBV3-2	TRBJ2-1	.	.	TGTGCCAGCAGCCAAAATGGACTGGGCAATGAGCAGTTCTTC	CASSQNGLGNEQFF
TRBV7-2	TRBJ1-2	TRBD1	.	TGTGCCAGCAGCCCCGGACAGGGAACCTTCTATGGCTACACCTTC	CASSPGQGTFYGYTF
TRBV11-2	TRBJ2-7	.	.	TGTGCCAGCAGCCCTTCCTACGAGCAGTACTTC	CASSPSYEQYF
TRBV5-4	TRBJ1-1	.	.	TGTGCCAGCAGCTTGCAGGGGTTTAACACTGAAGCTTTCTTT	CASSLQGFNTEAFF
TRBV3-1/TRBV3-2	TRBJ1-1	TRBD1	.	TGTGCCAGCAGCCTCCCCGGACAGGGGTCTGAAGCTTTCTTT	CASSLPGQGSEAFF
TRBV7-8	TRBJ1-5	.	.	TGTGCCAGCAGCTTAGAACGGGATCAGCCCCAGCATTTT	CASSLERDQPQHF
TRBV19	TRBJ1-5	.	.	TGTGCCAGTAGTTGGGGGGAGAGTAGCAATCAGCCCCAGCATTTT	CASSWGESSNQPQHF
TRBV29-1	TRBJ1-2	.	medium-sized	TGCAGCTGCAGCGAGGGAGGAGGAGTGAATGGCTACACCTTC	CSCSEGGGVNGYTF
TRBV29-1	TRBJ1-2	TRBD1	.	TGCAGCGTCGTTGGGGGCGGGACAGGGGGAAACTATGGCTACACCTTC	CSVVGGGTGGNYGYTF
TRBV4-1	TRBJ1-3	.	.	TGCGCCAGCAGCCAAGAATCCGCAGGGCCTAGCTCTGGAAACACCATATATTTT	CASSQESAGPSSGNTIYF